Presented here are 21 T cell receptor beta chains from one specimen sequenced in a study of shared clonotypes between healthy human individuals. Here immunoSEQ multiplex PCR was the method, and the copy in TCRdb shows in-frame clones only, minus some. In the table there are roughly 590,000 clones, less than 97% of which are singletons. Naive CD8 cells lacked CD45RO and underwent positive selection for CCR7, leaving out terminally differentiated effector memory CD45RA+ cells. The sample consisted of naive CD8+ T cells sorted from blood. The origin of the receptors is a woman under 40 in good health.

The rearrangement joins TRBV19 to TRBJ2-7, with 10 nucleotides matching TRBD2. Unmatched junction bases numbered 5, after V lost 2 bases and J lost 4 bases. Germline CDR1 LNHDA, CDR2 SQIVND (reference sequence). The CDR3 totals 15 residues. This CDR3 is CASSIKASGSYEQYF. In nucleotides, the CDR3 is TGTGCCAGTAGTATAAAGGCTAGCGGGAGTTACGAGCAGTACTTC.

The chain couples TRBV27 to TRBJ1-2, with TRBD1 matching 9 bases. V lost 5 bases and J lost 4; bases outside the gene matches: 8. Germline V gene data show CDR1 as MNHEY and CDR2 as SMNVEV (reference sequence). This CDR3 has 15 residues. CDR3 DNA: TGTGCCAGCAGTCCGGGACAGGGAACGGCCTATGGCTACACCTTC. The encoded protein is CASSPGQGTAYGYTF.

The V gene is TRBV9, the J gene TRBJ2-1; TRBD1 matches 7 bases. CDR3 size: 15 residues. CDR1 and CDR2 from the germline V gene are SGDLS and YYNGEE. V gave up 0 bases and J gave up 4 bases; unmatched junction bases: 4. The CDR3 is CASSVAGQPYNEQFF. Here the CDR3 DNA reads TGTGCCAGCAGCGTAGCGGGACAGCCATACAATGAGCAGTTCTTC. Looking up the rest from reference TRBV9 and TRBJ2-1 gives the full variable domain: DSGVTQTPKHLITATGQRVTLRCSPRSGDLSVYWYQQSLDQGLQFLIQYYNGEERAKGNILERFSAQQFPDLHSELNLSSLELGDSALYFCASSVAGQPYNEQFFGPGTRLTVL.

The rearrangement joins TRBV27 to TRBJ1-5; 8 bases agree with TRBD1. Germline CDR1 MNHEY, CDR2 SMNVEV (reference sequence). Losses at the gene ends were 5 bases for V and 0 bases for J; bases not matched to a gene: 15. The CDR3 totals 19 residues. The CDR3 DNA reads as TGTGCCAGCAGTCCTTACTCCGGGACAGGCCGTTATAGCAATCAGCCCCAGCATTTT. Encoded protein: CASSPYSGTGRYSNQPQHF.

This chain links TRBV4-1 with TRBJ1-6, with D possibly matching TRBD1 (5 bases). The V gene lost 5 bases and the J gene lost 8 bases, with 13 bases spanning the gap. This CDR3 region has 14 residues. Germline V gene data show CDR1 as MGHRA and CDR2 as YSYEKL. The CDR3 DNA reads as TGCGCCAGCAGCTACGACAGCTTCGATTCACCCCTCCACTTT. This translates into CASSYDSFDSPLHF.

The chain joins TRBV6-5 to TRBJ2-5, with D uncertain. This CDR3 is 14 amino acids long. CDR1 MNHEY and CDR2 SVGAGI come from the germline V gene. Trimming shortened V by 0 bases and J by 2 bases, and 7 bases separated the two germline ends. The CDR3 here is CASSYSALQETQYF. As DNA, the CDR3 is TGTGCCAGCAGTTACTCAGCGTTGCAAGAGACCCAGTACTTC.

The rearrangement joins TRBV27 to TRBJ2-1; D may be TRBD2 (6 bases). V gave up 6 bases and J gave up 3 bases, with 15 bases separating them. The CDR3 has 15 amino acids. Germline V lookup: CDR1 MNHEY, CDR2 SMNVEV (reference sequence). The DNA for the CDR3 is TGTGCCAGCAGGACTAGGACACCTCACTACAATGAGCAGTTCTTC. Its translation: CASRTRTPHYNEQFF.

The CDR3: CASSARTGGSYNEQFF. The DNA for the CDR3 is TGTGCCAGCAGCGCACGGACAGGGGGCTCCTACAATGAGCAGTTCTTC. V is TRBV9 and J is TRBJ2-1; TRBD1 agrees at 10 bases. Germline CDR1 SGDLS, CDR2 YYNGEE. V lost 3 bases to trimming and J lost 0 bases; unmatched junction nucleotides: 3. The CDR3 is made up of 16 amino acids.

This chain connects TRBV2 to TRBJ2-3; TRBD2 matches at 11 bases. Germline-derived CDR1 and CDR2 are SNHLY and FYNNEI. This CDR3 contains 15 residues. V lost 2 bases, J lost 5 bases, and 3 bases stayed unmatched. CDR3 sequence reads: CASSETSGSIDTQYF. As DNA, the CDR3 is TGTGCCAGCAGTGAAACTAGCGGGAGTATAGATACGCAGTATTTT.

Regarding this clone: Other DNA variants within this sample encode the same CDR3. The V and J genes are TRBV28 and TRBJ2-1, with 10 bases matching TRBD2. V lost 4 bases to trimming and J lost 1 base; unmatched junction nucleotides: 4. There are 16 residues in the CDR3. Germline CDR1 is MDHEN and CDR2 is SYDVKM. Here the CDR3 reads CASSSQREGSYNEQFF. The CDR3 region has the DNA TGTGCCAGCAGTTCCCAGCGGGAGGGTTCCTACAATGAGCAGTTCTTC.

The chain couples TRBV13 to TRBJ2-3, with D unclear. The germline V and J ends were trimmed by 5 bases and 5 bases, with 8 bases remaining between them. The germline gives CDR1 PRHDT, CDR2 FYEKMQ (reference sequence). The CDR3 length is 12 residues. DNA for the CDR3: TGTGCCAGCAGCGCCCAGCAAGATACGCAGTATTTT. This sequence encodes CASSAQQDTQYF.

The V gene is TRBV5-5, the J gene TRBJ2-7, with 8 bases fitting TRBD1. Trimming took 3 bases from V and 0 from J; bases not matched to a gene: 2. CDR3 length: 14 residues. Germline V CDR1 and CDR2: SGHKS, YYEKEE (reference sequence). The CDR3 nucleotides read TGTGCCAGCAGCTGGGGGACAGGCTCCTACGAGCAGTACTTC. As protein: CASSWGTGSYEQYF.

In this sample, this clone turned up once. The rearrangement joins TRBV28 to TRBJ1-1; 10 positions match TRBD1. Looked up from germline, CDR1 is MDHEN and CDR2 is SYDVKM. V lost 4 bases to trimming and J lost 6 bases; unmatched junction nucleotides: 8. This CDR3 has 15 amino acids. Here the CDR3 reads CASSSWTGGKSEAFF. CDR3 sequence (DNA): TGTGCCAGCAGTTCTTGGACAGGGGGGAAATCTGAAGCTTTCTTT.

This chain connects TRBV6-1 to TRBJ1-1; 12 bases are a match to TRBD1. The CDR3 has 14 amino acids. After removal of 7 bases from V and 4 bases from J, the junction contained 4 bases not matched to a gene. From germline, CDR1 is MNHNS and CDR2 SASEGT. CDR3 sequence reads: CASKGDRGPTEAFF. CDR3 nucleotides: TGTGCCAGCAAGGGGGACAGGGGGCCCACTGAAGCTTTCTTT.

The chain couples TRBV7-3 to TRBJ1-5, with D tentatively TRBD1 (5 bases). Between the trimmed V and J ends, which lost 10 bases and 3 bases, there was a span of 16 bases. The CDR3 totals 14 residues. Germline V lookup: CDR1 SGHTA, CDR2 FQGTGA. The CDR3 is CAIIKEGDNQPQHF. The CDR3, as DNA: TGTGCCATCATTAAGGAAGGGGACAATCAGCCCCAGCATTTT.

This chain uses TRBV4-1 with TRBJ2-7, with D maybe TRBD1 (6 bases). The CDR3 totals 18 residues. Trimming removed 4 bases at V and 5 bases at J, with 27 bases between. Germline V gene sequence: CDR1 MGHRA, CDR2 YSYEKL. CDR3 residues: CASSRSHLTGTRGNEQYF. The CDR3 region has the DNA TGCGCCAGCAGCCGATCACACCTGACCGGGACAAGGGGGAACGAGCAGTACTTC.

In this sample, this clone turned up once. V is TRBV5-1 and J is TRBJ1-1; D perhaps matches TRBD1 (5 bases). The V and J ends lost 1 base and 2 bases respectively, with 9 bases between them. Germline V lookup: CDR1 SGHRS, CDR2 YFSETQ. The CDR3 is made up of 14 amino acids. In DNA form, the CDR3 reads TGCGCCAGCAGCTTGTTCGGGGCCAACACTGAAGCTTTCTTT. The encoded protein is CASSLFGANTEAFF. The variable domain in full, with the rest retrieved from reference TRBV5-1 and TRBJ1-1, is KAGVTQTPRYLIKTRGQQVTLSCSPISGHRSVSWYQQTPGQGLQFLFEYFSETQRNKGNFPGRFSGRQFSNSRSEMNVSTLELGDSALYLCASSLFGANTEAFFGQGTRLTVV.

This clone was seen more than once but under ten times. The sample contains more than one DNA sequence encoding this CDR3. The chain couples TRBV6-1 to TRBJ2-7; D is uncertain. The germline CDR1 and CDR2 sequences are MNHNS and SASEGT. This CDR3 is 13 amino acids long. The V and J ends lost 1 base and 0 bases respectively, with 4 bases between them. The CDR3 DNA is TGTGCCAGCAGTGAAGGCAGCTCCTACGAGCAGTACTTC. Translating it yields CASSEGSSYEQYF.

This chain connects TRBV4-1 to TRBJ2-2, with TRBD2 matching 13 bases. Trimming removed 2 bases from V and 6 bases from J; junction bases left unmatched: 6. This CDR3 has 17 residues. CDR1 is MGHRA and CDR2 is YSYEKL in the germline V gene. CDR3 residues: CASSQTTSGRASGELFF. CDR3 nucleotides: TGCGCCAGCAGCCAAACCACTAGCGGGAGGGCCTCCGGGGAGCTGTTTTTT.

The chain joins TRBV9 to TRBJ1-5; no clear D. Germline assignment: CDR1 SGDLS and CDR2 YYNGEE. CDR3 size: 15 residues. The V end was cut by 3 bases, the J end by 0 bases, with 10 bases between. The CDR3 DNA reads as TGTGCCAGCAGCGCGGGCGACTATAGCAATCAGCCCCAGCATTTT. Its translation: CASSAGDYSNQPQHF.

V and J are TRBV13 and TRBJ1-4; possible D gene TRBD1, 5 bases. The CDR3 is 22 residues long. CDR1 PRHDT and CDR2 FYEKMQ come from the germline V gene (reference sequence). V was shortened by 5 bases and J by 3 bases, with 34 bases between the two germline ends. CDR3 protein: CASSKSYTGTGEFVVANEKLFF. CDR3 DNA sequence: TGTGCCAGCAGCAAAAGCTATACCGGGACGGGCGAATTCGTAGTGGCTAATGAAAAACTGTTTTTT.